This TCR beta chain is from a study of T cells in Graves' hyperthyroidism and ophthalmopathy (dated by TCRdb to between 2019 and 2020). Regarding the research as a whole: Peripheral blood samples were taken at initial diagnosis, before any treatment was given. The paper reports TCR Vbeta CDR3 sequencing of roughly 140 peripheral blood samples: approximately 41 ophthalmopathy, fewer than 85 hyperthyroidism and approximately 17 progressor patients. In addition, the study compared T-cell repertoires in thyroid tissue and in blood from 6 or 7 Graves' hyperthyroidism patients. To identify distinguishing TCR V-J signatures, a discovery cohort of about 100 patients was used, comprising 43 with Graves' ophthalmopathy and around 60 with stable Graves' hyperthyroidism. The 90 to 100 discovery patients were randomly divided into training and test sets at a 7:3 ratio. Prospective prediction of ophthalmopathy was tested in an independent validation cohort of some 19 hyperthyroidism patients and some 17 patients who later progressed to ophthalmopathy. After sampling, hyperthyroidism patients received methimazole starting at 30 mg daily, and ophthalmopathy patients received high-dose intravenous methylprednisolone.

Results the study describes overall, beyond this receptor: During validation, the model predicted progression to ophthalmopathy a median of roughly six months ahead of onset, with 60% to 71% sensitivity and 72.22% specificity. A 13 V-J signature model separated ophthalmopathy from stable hyperthyroidism, with about 88% sensitivity and about 81% specificity in cross-validation and 80%/75% in testing. No statistical method was used to fix the sample size in advance, and group allocation was not hidden from the investigators. Most expanded thyroid clonotypes (frequency above 0.001) were also found in blood, which suggests that blood repertoires may mirror thyroid immune responses.

Stable Graves' hyperthyroidism was defined as the absence of progression to ophthalmopathy over 18 months of follow-up. Hyperthyroidism patients were aged 18 to 65 years and newly diagnosed, with disease duration of less than 2 months. Patients with uncontrolled infections, other autoimmune diseases, pregnancy or lactation were excluded. Diagnoses were established on the basis of clinical symptoms, serum thyroxine and TRAb, thyroid ultrasound, and orbital computed tomography. PBMCs were isolated from 7.5 to 10 ml of fresh peripheral blood by Ficoll-Paque density gradient centrifugation. Total RNA was extracted using Trizol reagent, and RNA quality was assessed on an Agilent 2100 Bioanalyzer. This clonotype was observed at least ten times. The antigen it recognizes is unknown. Base qualities were left out, and no much larger clone turns up one base away. According to the germline V gene, CDR1 reads SGHTA and CDR2 reads FQGNSA. Ends trimmed: V by 1 base, J by 1 base; bases unmatched to a gene: 4. The CDR3 measures 16 amino acids from cysteine to phenylalanine. The sequence is cut down to CDR3 DNA, 48 bases in frame from base 1.

The TCR beta CDR3 regions were amplified from the RNA transcripts. A first-round RT-PCR of the TCR CDR3 used the HTBI primer set with the Qiagen OneStep RT-PCR kit. The libraries were constructed in a second round of multiplex PCR and then size-selected and purified. Sequencing of the libraries was done on an Illumina HiSeq2000 using paired-end 100 bp reads. The authors' analysis ran thus. SOAPnuke was used to process the raw data, with reads discarded if the reads contained adapters or uncalled bases, had a mean Phred below 15, or lacked an exact constant-primer or identifier match. COPE v1.2.5 was used to merge high-quality paired reads, and clonotypes were defined as unique nucleotide sequences. MiTCR v1.1 was used to align clonotypes to the IMGT TRBV, TRBD and TRBJ reference segments. Analysis was restricted to V-J combinations with a frequency above 0.0001, which covered 99.2% of repertoires. A TCS score was defined as the ratio between F50 (clonal expansion) and ExV (chaos), using BLOSUM62-based TCRdist between CDR3 peptides within each V-J. Welch's t-statistics and random forest reduced 500 to 650 V-J features to roughly 13, which were used in a naive Bayes classifier (R e1071). TCRdb took the public reads, trimmed them with fastp at Q25, ran MiXCR for clone calling and kept in-frame beta chains. A single entry per CDR3 protein holds the most common genes and DNA from its merged rows. The V and J calls, along with clone size, are taken from TCRdb and not from the paper's own processing. This sample gives fewer than 550,000 distinct CDR3 sequences in total; approximately 14% of them show up just once. Approximately 7.5% of the sample comes from the top ten.

The specimen was blood. The clonotype comes from a young woman with Graves' hyperthyroidism. Here the chain combines TRBV7-2 and TRBJ2-3, with 8 bases aligning to TRBD2. The CDR3 loop reads CASSLVPRGGTDTQYF. The nucleotide sequence is TGTGCCAGCAGCTTAGTCCCGCGGGGGGGCACAGATACGCAGTATTTT.